This is a list of T cell receptor beta chains from one sample in a study of T cell responses to AZD1222 COVID-19 vaccine. Data came from immunoSEQ multiplex PCR; TCRdb stores just in-frame clones and leaves some out. The sample has 160,000 or so clones; approximately 90% are singletons. The starting material was peripheral blood, obtained 28 days after the second AZD1222 dose. These receptors all stem from an adult who received the AZD1222 COVID-19 vaccine. Each CDR3 is given with its conserved first and last residue. Each record gives: V gene, clone size, J gene, D gene, CDR3 protein, CDR3 DNA. A D gene is named only where the DNA matches it firmly. Only part of the rows carry a size: once, few, many, or a class if the clone is expanded.

TRBV18	-	TRBJ2-6	-	CASLHPTMGSGANVLTF	TGTGCCAGTCTACATCCGACAATGGGATCTGGGGCCAACGTCCTGACTTTC
TRBV6-5	-	TRBJ1-6	TRBD1	CASSYSDRGLSPLHF	TGTGCCAGCAGTTACTCTGACAGGGGATTATCACCCCTCCACTTT
TRBV20-1	-	TRBJ2-7	-	CSASGGREQYF	TGCAGTGCTAGTGGGGGGCGCGAGCAGTACTTC
TRBV7-3	-	TRBJ2-2	TRBD2	CASSFTGTTYTGELFF	TGTGCCAGCAGCTTTACCGGGACTACCTACACCGGGGAGCTGTTTTTT
TRBV12-3/TRBV12-4	-	TRBJ2-7	-	CASSFTSYEQYF	TGTGCCAGCAGTTTTACCTCCTACGAGCAGTACTTC
TRBV7-2	-	TRBJ2-7	-	CASIGGPVHYEQYF	TGTGCCAGCATCGGGGGCCCCGTACACTACGAGCAGTACTTC
TRBV10-3	-	TRBJ2-5	-	CAIANGGEETQYF	TGTGCCATCGCTAATGGCGGGGAAGAGACCCAGTACTTC
TRBV2	-	TRBJ2-2	-	CATNKGGGGELFF	TGTGCCACAAATAAAGGGGGAGGTGGGGAGCTGTTTTTT
TRBV2	-	TRBJ1-3	TRBD1	CASIPPGQGNTIYF	TGTGCCAGCATCCCCCCGGGACAGGGAAACACCATATATTTT
TRBV9	once	TRBJ1-3	-	CASSVDTSSGNTIYF	TGTGCCAGCAGCGTAGACACAAGCTCTGGAAACACCATATATTTT
TRBV25-1	-	TRBJ1-1	TRBD1	CASSPGQGAKNTEAFF	TGTGCCAGCAGCCCGGGACAGGGGGCCAAGAACACTGAAGCTTTCTTT
TRBV19	-	TRBJ2-2	TRBD1	CASWTGGTGELFF	TGTGCCAGTTGGACAGGGGGCACCGGGGAGCTGTTTTTT
TRBV30	-	TRBJ1-2	-	CASEANYGYTF	TGTGCCTCGGAGGCTAACTATGGCTACACCTTC
TRBV30	-	TRBJ1-5	-	CALGGVGRQPQHF	TGTGCCCTGGGAGGGGTAGGGAGACAGCCCCAGCATTTT
TRBV19	-	TRBJ1-5	-	CASNGFSSQPQHF	TGTGCCAGTAATGGGTTCTCAAGCCAGCCCCAGCATTTT
TRBV20-1	-	TRBJ1-1	-	CSAWRSAEAFF	TGCAGTGCTTGGAGATCGGCTGAAGCTTTCTTT
TRBV21-1	once	TRBJ1-3	-	CASSKGQGSGNTIYF	TGTGCCAGCAGCAAGGGGCAGGGTTCTGGAAACACCATATATTTT
TRBV7-4	-	TRBJ1-5	-	CASNRSSNQPQHF	TGTGCCAGCAACCGATCAAGCAATCAGCCCCAGCATTTT
TRBV29-1	-	TRBJ1-2	TRBD1	CSGGTGRGYGYTF	TGCAGCGGTGGGACAGGGAGGGGCTATGGCTACACCTTC
TRBV7-2	-	TRBJ1-6	-	CASSLQGTDYNSPLHF	TGTGCCAGCAGCTTACAGGGGACGGACTATAATTCACCCCTCCACTTT
TRBV24-1	-	TRBJ1-5	-	CATGGGEEPQHF	TGTGCCACGGGGGGAGGGGAAGAGCCCCAGCATTTT
TRBV9	-	TRBJ1-6	-	CASSETGGPRINSPLHF	TGTGCCAGCAGCGAGACCGGCGGGCCGAGGATAAATTCACCCCTCCACTTT